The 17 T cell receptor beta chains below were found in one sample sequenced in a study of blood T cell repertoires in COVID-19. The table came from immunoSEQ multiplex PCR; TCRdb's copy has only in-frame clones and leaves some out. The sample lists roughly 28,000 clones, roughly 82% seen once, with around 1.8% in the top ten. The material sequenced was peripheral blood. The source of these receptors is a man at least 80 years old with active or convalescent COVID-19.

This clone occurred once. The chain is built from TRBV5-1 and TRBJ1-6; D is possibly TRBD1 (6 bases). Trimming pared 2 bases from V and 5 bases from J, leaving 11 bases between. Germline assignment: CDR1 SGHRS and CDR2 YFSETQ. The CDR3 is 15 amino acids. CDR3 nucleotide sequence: TGCGCCAGCAGCTTCTCAGGGGTGGATAATTCACCCCTCCACTTT. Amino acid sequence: CASSFSGVDNSPLHF.

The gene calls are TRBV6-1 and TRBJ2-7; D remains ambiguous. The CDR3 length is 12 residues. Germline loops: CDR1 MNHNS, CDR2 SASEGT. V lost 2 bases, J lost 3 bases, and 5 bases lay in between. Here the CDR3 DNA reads TGTGCCAGCAGTGAAATGAGCTACGAGCAGTACTTC. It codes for CASSEMSYEQYF.

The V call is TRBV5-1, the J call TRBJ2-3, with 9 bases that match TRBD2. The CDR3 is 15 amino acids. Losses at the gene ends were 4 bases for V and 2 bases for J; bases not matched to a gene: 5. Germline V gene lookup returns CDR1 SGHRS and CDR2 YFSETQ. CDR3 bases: TGCGCCAGCAGCAGTAGCGGGAGTTCCACAGATACGCAGTATTTT. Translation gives CASSSSGSSTDTQYF.

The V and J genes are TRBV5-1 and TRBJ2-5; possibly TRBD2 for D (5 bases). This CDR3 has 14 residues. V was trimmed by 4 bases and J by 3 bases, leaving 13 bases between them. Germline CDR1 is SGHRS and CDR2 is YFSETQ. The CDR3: CASSTPGVKETQYF. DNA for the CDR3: TGCGCCAGCAGCACCCCCGGGGTTAAAGAGACCCAGTACTTC.

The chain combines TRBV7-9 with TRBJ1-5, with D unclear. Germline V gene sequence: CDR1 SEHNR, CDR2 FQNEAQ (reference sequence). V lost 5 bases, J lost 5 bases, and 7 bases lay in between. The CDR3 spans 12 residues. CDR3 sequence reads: CASSRSDQPQHF. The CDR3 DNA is TGTGCCAGCAGCCGATCAGATCAGCCCCAGCATTTT.

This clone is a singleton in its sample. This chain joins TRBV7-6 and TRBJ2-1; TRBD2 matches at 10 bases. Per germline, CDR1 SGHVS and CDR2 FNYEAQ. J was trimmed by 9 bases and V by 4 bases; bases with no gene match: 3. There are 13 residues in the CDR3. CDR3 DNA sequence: TGTGCCAGCAGCTCGATAGCGGGAGGTGAGCAGTTCTTC. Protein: CASSSIAGGEQFF.

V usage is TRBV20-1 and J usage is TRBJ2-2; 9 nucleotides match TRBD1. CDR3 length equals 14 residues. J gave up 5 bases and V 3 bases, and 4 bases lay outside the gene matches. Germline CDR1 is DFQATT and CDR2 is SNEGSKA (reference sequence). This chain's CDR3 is CSASLQGATGELFF. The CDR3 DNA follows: TGCAGTGCTAGTTTACAGGGGGCAACCGGGGAGCTGTTTTTT.

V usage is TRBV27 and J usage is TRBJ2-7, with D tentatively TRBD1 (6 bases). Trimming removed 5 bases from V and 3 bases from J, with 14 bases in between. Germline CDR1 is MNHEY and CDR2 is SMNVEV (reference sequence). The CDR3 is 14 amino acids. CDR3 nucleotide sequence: TGTGCCAGCAGTCACGGACAGTCCCACTACGAGCAGTACTTC. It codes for CASSHGQSHYEQYF.

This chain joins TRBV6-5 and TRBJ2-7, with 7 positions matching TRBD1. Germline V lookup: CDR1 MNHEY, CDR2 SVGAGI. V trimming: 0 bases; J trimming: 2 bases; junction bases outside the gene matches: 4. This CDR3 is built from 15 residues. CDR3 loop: CASSYSRQGTYEQYF. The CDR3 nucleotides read TGTGCCAGCAGTTACTCGAGACAGGGCACCTACGAGCAGTACTTC.

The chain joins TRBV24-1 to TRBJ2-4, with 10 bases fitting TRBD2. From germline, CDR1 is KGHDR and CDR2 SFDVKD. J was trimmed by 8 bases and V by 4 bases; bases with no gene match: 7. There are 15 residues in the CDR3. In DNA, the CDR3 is TGTGCCACCAGTGAGGGAGCGGGAGGGCGGGACATTCAGTACTTC. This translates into CATSEGAGGRDIQYF.

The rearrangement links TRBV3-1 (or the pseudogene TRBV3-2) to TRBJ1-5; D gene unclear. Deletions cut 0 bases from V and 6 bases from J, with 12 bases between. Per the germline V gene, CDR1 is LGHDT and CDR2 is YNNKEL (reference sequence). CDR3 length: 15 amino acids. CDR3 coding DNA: TGTGCCAGCAGCCAAGAAGGAGGCAGCCGTCAGCCCCAGCATTTT. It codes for CASSQEGGSRQPQHF.

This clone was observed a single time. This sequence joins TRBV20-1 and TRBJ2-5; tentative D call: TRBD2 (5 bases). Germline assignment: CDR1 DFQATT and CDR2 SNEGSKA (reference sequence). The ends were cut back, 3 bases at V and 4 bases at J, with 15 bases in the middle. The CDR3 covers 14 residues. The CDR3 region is CSASTSGLAETQYF. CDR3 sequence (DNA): TGCAGTGCTAGTACGTCGGGGTTGGCAGAGACCCAGTACTTC.

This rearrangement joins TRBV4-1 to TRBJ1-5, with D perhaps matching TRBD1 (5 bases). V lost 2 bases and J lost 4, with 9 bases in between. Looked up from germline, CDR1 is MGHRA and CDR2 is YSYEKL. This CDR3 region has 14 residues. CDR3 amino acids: CASSQQGLNQPQHF. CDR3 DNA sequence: TGCGCCAGCAGCCAACAGGGCCTTAATCAGCCCCAGCATTTT.

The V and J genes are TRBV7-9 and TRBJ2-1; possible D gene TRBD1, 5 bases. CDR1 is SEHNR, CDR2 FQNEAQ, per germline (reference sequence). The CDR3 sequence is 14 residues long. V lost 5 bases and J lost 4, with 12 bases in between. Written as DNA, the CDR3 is TGTGCCAGCAGCCGACAGTCCGAATACAATGAGCAGTTCTTC. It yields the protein CASSRQSEYNEQFF.

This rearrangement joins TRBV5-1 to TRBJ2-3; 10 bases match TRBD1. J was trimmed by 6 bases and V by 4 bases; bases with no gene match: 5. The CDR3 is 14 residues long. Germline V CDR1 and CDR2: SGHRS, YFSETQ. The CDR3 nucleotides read TGCGCCAGCAGCCCCGGGACAGGGGCCGATACGCAGTATTTT. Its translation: CASSPGTGADTQYF.

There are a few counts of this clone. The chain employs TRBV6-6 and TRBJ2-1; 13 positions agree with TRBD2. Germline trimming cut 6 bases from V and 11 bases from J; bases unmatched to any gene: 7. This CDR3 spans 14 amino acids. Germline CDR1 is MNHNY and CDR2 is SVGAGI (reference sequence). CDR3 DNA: TGTGCCAGCAGGCCCGGGACTAGCGGGGTGAAGCAGTTCTTC. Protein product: CASRPGTSGVKQFF.

In DNA, the CDR3 is TGTGCCAGCAGCCGGGCCAGAGGGGAGACCCAGTACTTC. Protein: CASSRARGETQYF. This chain links TRBV3-1 (or the pseudogene TRBV3-2) with TRBJ2-5, with D perhaps TRBD2 (5 bases). V was shortened by 4 bases and J by 5 bases, with 11 bases between the two germline ends. The CDR3 extends over 13 amino acids. Germline V lookup: CDR1 LGHDT, CDR2 YNNKEL (reference sequence).